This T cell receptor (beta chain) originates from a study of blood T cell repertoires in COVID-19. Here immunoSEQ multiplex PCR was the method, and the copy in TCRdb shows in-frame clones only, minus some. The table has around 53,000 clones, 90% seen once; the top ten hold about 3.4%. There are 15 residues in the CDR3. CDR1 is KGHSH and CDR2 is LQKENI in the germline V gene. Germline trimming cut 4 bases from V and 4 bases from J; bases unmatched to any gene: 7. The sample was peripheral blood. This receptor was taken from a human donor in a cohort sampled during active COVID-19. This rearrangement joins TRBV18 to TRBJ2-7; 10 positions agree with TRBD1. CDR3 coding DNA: TGTGCCAGCTCACTTTCCGGGACAGGGGCTTACGAGCAGTACTTC. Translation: CASSLSGTGAYEQYF.